The rows below give T cell receptor beta chains drawn from one sample of a study of identical twins. TCRdb re-called the 5' RACE reads with MiXCR, one entry per CDR3 protein. Of around 480,000 distinct CDR3 sequences detected, 13% to 15% appear once; the ten largest clones hold approximately 0.52%. This same sample was also taken into another study, of yellow fever vaccine responses in identical twins.

The sample taken for sequencing was CD4+ T cells sorted from blood. The receptors derive from a woman aged 18-30 years in good health. Each CDR3 is given with its conserved first and last residue. The D gene is left open where the match is weak. Size tells how often a clone was seen (once, few, many) or the class of an expanded clone, and some rows leave it out.

>TRBV7-8|TRBD1|TRBJ1-3|few
TGTGCCAGCAGCGTAGGGACAGTCTCTGGAAACACCATATATTTT
CASSVGTVSGNTIYF
>TRBV15|-|TRBJ2-5|-
TGTGCCACCTCTTTCGGACAAGAGACTCAGTACTTC
CATSFGQETQYF
>TRBV11-2|-|TRBJ2-2|-
TGTGCCAGCATCCTTGGACAGACGAACACCGGGGAGCTGTTTTTT
CASILGQTNTGELFF
>TRBV5-6|-|TRBJ2-5|-
TGTGCCAGCACCACCGGATGGGGGACCCAGTACTTC
CASTTGWGTQYF
>TRBV7-2|-|TRBJ2-7|few
TGTGCCAGCAGCCCAGAAGGACGGTTTTCCTACGAGCAGTACTTC
CASSPEGRFSYEQYF
>TRBV4-3|TRBD2|TRBJ2-1|few
TGCGCCAGCAGCCAAGCCGCTAGCGGGAGTAAAGATGAGCAGTTCTTC
CASSQAASGSKDEQFF
>TRBV9|TRBD2|TRBJ2-3|few
TGTGCCAGCAGCGTCGGAAGGGAAGCGGGAGCAGATACGCAGTATTTT
CASSVGREAGADTQYF
>TRBV15|TRBD2|TRBJ2-3|-
TGTGCCACCAGCAGAGTACTGGCGGGAGGACGCCCTAGCACAGATACGCAGTATTTT
CATSRVLAGGRPSTDTQYF
>TRBV6-1|TRBD1|TRBJ2-2|-
TGTGCCAGCCGCACAGGGGCGGACACCGGGGAGCTGTTTTTT
CASRTGADTGELFF
>TRBV28|TRBD1|TRBJ2-3|few
TGTGCCAGCAGTCCCAATCGGGACAGGGACGCAGATACGCAGTATTTT
CASSPNRDRDADTQYF
>TRBV6-6|-|TRBJ2-2|-
TGTGCCAGCAGACAGGGAATCGGGGAGCTGTTTTTT
CASRQGIGELFF
>TRBV11-2|-|TRBJ2-5|-
TGTGCCAGCAGCAGGACAGCAGGGGAGACCCAGTACTTC
CASSRTAGETQYF
>TRBV9|TRBD2|TRBJ2-2|-
TGTGCCAGCAGCACGACTAGCGGGGGCTCGAACACCGGGGAGCTGTTTTTT
CASSTTSGGSNTGELFF
>TRBV11-1|-|TRBJ2-3|-
TGTGCCAGCAGCCGAAATTGGGGGCGTTCGGAACGCACAGATACGCAGTATTTT
CASSRNWGRSERTDTQYF
>TRBV3-1|TRBD2|TRBJ2-3|few
TGTGCCAGCAGTGGCGGAGCGGGAGAGCGCACAGATACGCAGTATTTT
CASSGGAGERTDTQYF
>TRBV7-9|-|TRBJ2-5|few
TGTGCCAGCAGCCAGCCGAGGGATTTACAAGAGACCCAGTACTTC
CASSQPRDLQETQYF
>TRBV4-2|TRBD1|TRBJ2-7|many
TGTGCCAGCAGCCTTGGCGACCAGAGGACAGGGGGGTACGAGCAGTACTTC
CASSLGDQRTGGYEQYF
>TRBV21-1|-|TRBJ2-2|few
TGTGCCAGCAGCGACCGGGACAGGGCCGTCGGGGAGCTGTTTTTT
CASSDRDRAVGELFF
>TRBV10-3|-|TRBJ1-5|-
TGTGCCATCAGTGACCTTAGCAATCAGCCCCAGCATTTT
CAISDLSNQPQHF
>TRBV18|TRBD2|TRBJ2-7|-
TGTGCCAGCTCACCATCTCTAGCGGGAGCGTTCTACGAGCAGTACTTC
CASSPSLAGAFYEQYF
>TRBV27|-|TRBJ2-1|few
TGTGCCAGCAGTTCCCGGGCGGCGCCCAGGGGTTTGGACAATGAGCAGTTCTTC
CASSSRAAPRGLDNEQFF
>TRBV12-3/TRBV12-4|TRBD1|TRBJ2-5|-
TGTGCCAGCAGTTCCAAGGGGGCTAGTTTTAGGATCCAGTCCCAAGAGACCCAGTACTTC
CASSSKGASFRIQSQETQYF
>TRBV11-2|TRBD2|TRBJ2-7|-
TGTGCCAGCAGCTTAGCCGCGGGACTAGCCCTTTACGAGCAGTACTTC
CASSLAAGLALYEQYF
>TRBV7-8|TRBD1|TRBJ2-1|many
TGTGCCAGCAGCCGTCGACAGGGGACCTACAATGAGCAGTTCTTC
CASSRRQGTYNEQFF
>TRBV7-2|TRBD2|TRBJ2-1|-
TGTGCCAGCAGCCCTACTAGCGGGAGGGCTGAGCAGTTCTTC
CASSPTSGRAEQFF
>TRBV29-1|-|TRBJ2-1|many
TGCAGCGTTGACGGCCTAGCGCCCTGGAGCAATGAGCAGTTCTTC
CSVDGLAPWSNEQFF
>TRBV3-1|-|TRBJ2-6|-
TGTGCCAGCACAGTCTCCCCTGGGGCCAACGTCCTGACTTTC
CASTVSPGANVLTF
>TRBV3-1|-|TRBJ2-7|-
TGTGCCAGCAGCCAAGACGGGGCGCCGCGGTACTTC
CASSQDGAPRYF
>TRBV5-1|TRBD2|TRBJ2-2|few
TGCGCCAGCAGCGTAGCGGGGGCCGCGAACACCGGGGAGCTGTTTTTT
CASSVAGAANTGELFF
>TRBV12-3/TRBV12-4|TRBD1|TRBJ1-2|few
TGTGCCAGCAGACCGCACCAGACAGGGGGTGGCTACACCTTC
CASRPHQTGGGYTF